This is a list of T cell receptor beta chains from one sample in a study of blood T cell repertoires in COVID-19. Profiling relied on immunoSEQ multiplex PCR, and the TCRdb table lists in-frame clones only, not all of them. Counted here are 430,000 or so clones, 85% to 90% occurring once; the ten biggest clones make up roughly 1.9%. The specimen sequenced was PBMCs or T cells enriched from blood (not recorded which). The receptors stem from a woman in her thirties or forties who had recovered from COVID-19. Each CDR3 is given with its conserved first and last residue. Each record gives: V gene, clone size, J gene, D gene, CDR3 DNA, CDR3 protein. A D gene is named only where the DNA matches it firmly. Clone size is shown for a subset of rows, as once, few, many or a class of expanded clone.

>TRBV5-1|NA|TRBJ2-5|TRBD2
TGCGCCAGCACCCGGGGGGGGCTACAAGAGACCCAGTACTTC
CASTRGGLQETQYF
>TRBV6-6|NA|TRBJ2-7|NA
TGTGCCAGCAGCCGAGACAGACCCTTCTACGAGCAGTACTTC
CASSRDRPFYEQYF
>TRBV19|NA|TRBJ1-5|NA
TGTGCCAGTAGTTCAAATCCGGGGGGGAATCAGCCCCAGCATTTT
CASSSNPGGNQPQHF
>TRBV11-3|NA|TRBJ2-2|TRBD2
TGTGCCAGCAGCAGCCAGACTAGCGGGAGTGGCGGGGAGCTGTTTTTT
CASSSQTSGSGGELFF
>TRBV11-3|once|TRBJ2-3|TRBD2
TGTGCCAGCAGCCCGGTAGGACTAGCGGGAGTAAGGGATACGCAGTATTTT
CASSPVGLAGVRDTQYF
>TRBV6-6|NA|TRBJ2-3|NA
TGTGCCACCGTAGCGGCGGGACCCGATACGCAGTATTTT
CATVAAGPDTQYF
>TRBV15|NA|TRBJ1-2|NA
TGTGCCACCAGCAGAGCAAACACCTATGGCTACACCTTC
CATSRANTYGYTF
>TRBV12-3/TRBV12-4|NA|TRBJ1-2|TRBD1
TGTGCCAGCACACCGGACAGGGTCGTTGGCTACACCTTC
CASTPDRVVGYTF
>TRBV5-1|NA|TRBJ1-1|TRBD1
TGCGCCAGCAGCCTGACGGGGGACAGAGAAACTGAAGCTTTCTTT
CASSLTGDRETEAFF
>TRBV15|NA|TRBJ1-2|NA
TGTGCCACCAGCAGAGGAGACTATGGCTACACCTTC
CATSRGDYGYTF
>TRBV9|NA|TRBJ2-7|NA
TGTGCCAGCAGCGTAGGGAGCTCCTACGAGCAGTACTTC
CASSVGSSYEQYF
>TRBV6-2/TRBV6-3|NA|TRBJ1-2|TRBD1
TGTGCCAGCAGTTACACCGAGACAGGGAGAGGTGGCTACACCTTC
CASSYTETGRGGYTF